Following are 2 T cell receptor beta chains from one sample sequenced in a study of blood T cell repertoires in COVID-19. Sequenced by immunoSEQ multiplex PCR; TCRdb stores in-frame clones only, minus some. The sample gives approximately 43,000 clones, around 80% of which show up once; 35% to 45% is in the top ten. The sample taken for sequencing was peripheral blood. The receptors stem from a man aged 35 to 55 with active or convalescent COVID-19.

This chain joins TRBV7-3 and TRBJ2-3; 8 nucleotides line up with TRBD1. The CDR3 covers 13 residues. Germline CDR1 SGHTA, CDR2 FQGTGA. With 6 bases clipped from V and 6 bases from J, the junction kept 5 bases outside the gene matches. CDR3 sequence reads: CASRAGGRDTQYF. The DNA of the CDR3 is TGTGCCAGCAGGGCAGGGGGCAGGGATACGCAGTATTTT.

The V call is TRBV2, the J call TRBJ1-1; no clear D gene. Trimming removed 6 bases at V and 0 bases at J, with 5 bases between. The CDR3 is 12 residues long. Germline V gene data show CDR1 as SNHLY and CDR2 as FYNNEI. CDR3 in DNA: TGTGCCAGCAGCTTATTGAACACTGAAGCTTTCTTT. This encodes CASSLLNTEAFF.